The 17 T cell receptor beta chains below come from one sample, sequenced in a study of cytomegalovirus exposure and HLA in healthy donors. 60 Vbeta and 13 Jbeta primers were used in PCR. The assay was immunoSEQ multiplex PCR, and TCRdb's table has in-frame clones only and misses some. The sample carries 130,000 or so clones, roughly 87% recorded once. Sequencing was carried out using PBMCs. These receptors came from a woman between 18 and 29 years old in good health and CMV-seronegative.

V gene TRBV7-3 combines with J gene TRBJ2-2; no clear D. The CDR3 is 14 residues long. Deletions cut 8 bases from V and 7 bases from J, with 17 bases between. Germline CDR1 is SGHTA and CDR2 is FQGTGA. In nucleotides, the CDR3 is TGTGCCAGCTCCTACGCGCTCTATGGCGGGGAGCTGTTTTTT. It yields the protein CASSYALYGGELFF. Full variable domain (remainder filled in from reference TRBV7-3 and TRBJ2-2): GAGVSQTPSNKVTEKGKYVELRCDPISGHTALYWYRQSLGQGPEFLIYFQGTGAADDSGLPNDRFFAVRPEGSVSTLKIQRTERGDSAVYLCASSYALYGGELFFGEGSRLTVL.

J is TRBJ2-3 and V is TRBV27; 9 positions agree with TRBD2. CDR1 and CDR2 from the germline V gene are MNHEY and SMNVEV (reference sequence). The V segment lost 0 bases and the J segment 0 bases; nucleotides outside the gene matches: 7. The length of the CDR3 is 18 residues. The CDR3 nucleotides are TGTGCCAGCAGTTTATCGCTGCGAGCGGGGGGCAGCACAGATACGCAGTATTTT. Amino acids: CASSLSLRAGGSTDTQYF.

A remark on this clone: The junction departs from the called germline gene at one end, perhaps through a read error. The sample contains more than one DNA sequence encoding this CDR3. The chain combines TRBV2 with TRBJ1-5; D ambiguous. This CDR3 is built from 13 residues. Germline CDR1 is SNHLY and CDR2 is FYNNEI. CDR3 in amino acids: CASRPERNQPQHF. CDR3 sequence (DNA): TGCGCCAGCAGACCAGAACGCAATCAGCCCCAGCATTTT.

A few counts support this clone. The chain couples TRBV29-1 to TRBJ2-1, with D possibly TRBD1 on 6 matching bases. This CDR3 region has 14 residues. CDR1 and CDR2 (germline): SQVTM, ANQGSEA. Trimming left V 6 bases short and J 1 base short, with 13 bases between. CDR3 in DNA: TGCAGCGTACACAGGGTTTCGTCCTACAATGAGCAGTTCTTC. Protein: CSVHRVSSYNEQFF.

The J gene is TRBJ1-1, the V gene TRBV18; a weak D match, TRBD1 (6 bases). The V gene's germline CDR1 is KGHSH and CDR2 LQKENI. The CDR3 is made up of 14 amino acids. Trimming removed 2 bases from V and 1 base from J, with 8 bases in between. The CDR3 bases are TGTGCCAGCTCACCAACGACAGGGAACACTGAAGCTTTCTTT. Amino acids: CASSPTTGNTEAFF.

The chain couples TRBV7-2 to TRBJ2-2; perhaps TRBD2 as D (5 bases). The CDR3 is made up of 16 amino acids. Germline V gene sequence: CDR1 SGHTA, CDR2 FQGNSA. V was shortened by 2 bases and J by 2 bases, with 12 bases between the two germline ends. The CDR3 is CASSLYKSGNTGELFF. For the CDR3, the DNA is TGTGCCAGCAGCTTATACAAAAGCGGTAACACCGGGGAGCTGTTTTTT.

Only a few counts were recorded for this clone. At one end, the junction sequence differs from germline, possibly due to a read error. The chain recombines TRBV5-4 with TRBJ2-4, with 7 positions matching TRBD2. Germline values: CDR1 SGHNT, CDR2 YYREEE (reference sequence). This CDR3 comprises 14 residues. This CDR3 reads CASSSTSRKNSQYF. The CDR3 DNA sequence: TGTGCCAGCAGCTCGACTAGCCGCAAAAACAGTCAGTACTTC.

The chain joins TRBV27 to TRBJ1-2, with 7 bases that match TRBD1. CDR1 and CDR2 from the germline V gene are MNHEY and SMNVEV (reference sequence). This CDR3 comprises 13 residues. V gave up 6 bases and J gave up 4 bases; unmatched junction bases: 5. The CDR3: CASSVQGFYGYTF. Here the CDR3 DNA reads TGTGCCAGCAGCGTACAGGGGTTCTATGGCTACACCTTC.

This clone has just a few counts. This chain connects TRBV4-3 to TRBJ2-7, with D uncertain. Per the germline V gene, CDR1 is LGHNA and CDR2 is YSLEER. The CDR3 sequence is 13 residues long. V dropped 0 bases and J dropped 2 bases, with 5 bases sitting between them. In DNA form, the CDR3 reads TGCGCCAGCAGCCAAGATGGAGCCTACGAGCAGTACTTC. The encoded protein is CASSQDGAYEQYF.

J is TRBJ2-7 and V is TRBV7-8; 7 bases align to TRBD1. CDR1 and CDR2 from the germline V gene are SGHVS and FQNEAQ. The CDR3 covers 16 residues. The ends lost 2 bases at V and 5 bases at J; junction bases unmatched: 12. Written as DNA, the CDR3 is TGTGCCAGCAGCTTACGGGCCGCGACAGGGAGCCACGAGCAGTACTTC. This codes for CASSLRAATGSHEQYF.

The chain employs TRBV7-9 and TRBJ2-5, with 9 bases that match TRBD2. Germline V CDR1 and CDR2: SEHNR, FQNEAQ (reference sequence). The CDR3 runs 17 residues. V dropped 4 bases and J dropped 4; count of bases not matched to a gene: 13. CDR3: CASSSARLAENLETQYF. The CDR3 DNA is TGTGCCAGCAGCTCTGCACGACTAGCGGAGAACTTAGAGACCCAGTACTTC.

This clone was counted only a few times. This chain uses TRBV7-8 with TRBJ2-3; 9 bases align to TRBD2. Germline CDR1 is SGHVS and CDR2 is FQNEAQ. This CDR3 comprises 14 residues. Trimming cost V 7 bases and J 6 bases; bases outside gene matches: 8. CDR3 DNA sequence: TGTGCCAGCACCCCGGCGGGAGGGGTCGATACGCAGTATTTT. Translation gives CASTPAGGVDTQYF.

This chain uses TRBV10-3 with TRBJ2-3; D perhaps matches TRBD2 (5 bases). There are 14 residues in the CDR3. Trimming took 4 bases from V and 6 from J, leaving 14 bases between them. Germline V lookup: CDR1 ENHRY, CDR2 SYGVKD. The CDR3 loop is CAISGASERDTQYF. CDR3 in DNA: TGTGCCATCAGTGGGGCCTCGGAGCGGGATACGCAGTATTTT.

The chain is built from TRBV15 and TRBJ2-7; 7 bases fit TRBD2. Germline trimming cut 0 bases from V and 2 bases from J; bases unmatched to any gene: 10. CDR3 length equals 17 residues. Germline values: CDR1 LNHNV, CDR2 YYDKDF (reference sequence). Written as DNA, the CDR3 is TGTGCCACCAGCAGAGATAGAAGGGCTAGCGGAACCTACGAGCAGTACTTC. Amino acids: CATSRDRRASGTYEQYF.

This clone has only one observation. Other DNA sequences within the sample encode an identical CDR3. This sequence joins TRBV5-6 and TRBJ2-3; unclear D gene. V lost 3 bases and J lost 4, with 3 bases in between. This CDR3 is built from 11 residues. The germline CDR1 and CDR2 sequences are SGHDT and YYEEEE. Here the CDR3 DNA reads TGTGCCAGCAGCTCCTCAGATACGCAGTATTTT. Protein product: CASSSSDTQYF. The full variable domain, rest sourced from reference TRBV5-6 and TRBJ2-3, is DAGVTQSPTHLIKTRGQQVTLRCSPKSGHDTVSWYQQALGQGPQFIFQYYEEEERQRGNFPDRFSGHQFPNYSSELNVNALLLGDSALYLCASSSSDTQYFGPGTRLTVL.

V is TRBV7-8 and J is TRBJ1-3; 7 nucleotides agree with TRBD1. Germline V CDR1 and CDR2: SGHVS, FQNEAQ. The CDR3 runs to 15 residues. V lost 5 bases, J lost 2 bases, and 6 bases stayed unmatched. In DNA, the CDR3 is TGTGCCAGCAGCCCCGTAGGACAGGCTGGAAACACCATATATTTT. Protein product: CASSPVGQAGNTIYF.

CDR3 residues: CASSYGDRRVDGYTF. In nucleotides, the CDR3 is TGTGCCAGCAGTTACGGGGACAGGAGGGTTGATGGCTACACCTTC. The chain is built from TRBV6-5 and TRBJ1-2; 8 nucleotides align to TRBD1. The CDR3 extends over 15 amino acids. Germline CDR1 is MNHEY and CDR2 is SVGAGI. V lost 2 bases and J lost 6; bases outside the gene matches: 8.